One sample yielded the 23 T cell receptor beta chains listed below, sequenced in a study of T cell responses to AZD1222 COVID-19 vaccine. Clones were read by immunoSEQ multiplex PCR, and TCRdb kept only the in-frame ones, dropping some. The sample carries 100,000 to 150,000 clones, approximately 88% recorded once. This sample comprised peripheral blood, obtained on day 0 of AZD1222 vaccination. The receptors stem from an adult in good health.

The chain carries TRBV10-3 and TRBJ1-2; D is unclear. The length of the CDR3 is 12 residues. Germline values: CDR1 ENHRY, CDR2 SYGVKD. Trimming removed 6 bases from V and 4 bases from J, with 9 bases in between. As DNA, the CDR3 is TGTGCCATCAGCGCCGAGATCTATGGCTACACCTTC. It specifies CAISAEIYGYTF.

The V gene is TRBV6-5, the J gene TRBJ2-1, with 9 bases aligning to TRBD2. The CDR3 is 15 amino acids. The trim removed 7 bases at V and 0 bases at J, leaving 4 bases unmatched. Per germline, CDR1 MNHEY and CDR2 SVGAGI. The DNA of the CDR3 is TGTGCCAGCAAGACTAGCGGAGACTCCTACAATGAGCAGTTCTTC. Its protein product is CASKTSGDSYNEQFF.

The V and J genes are TRBV20-1 and TRBJ2-5, with unresolved D. Deletions cut 3 bases from V and 2 bases from J, with 4 bases between. In germline, CDR1 is DFQATT, CDR2 SNEGSKA (reference sequence). The CDR3 consists of 11 residues. The CDR3 DNA follows: TGCAGTGCTAGCGGGCAAGAGACCCAGTACTTC. Protein sequence: CSASGQETQYF.

V gene TRBV28 combines with J gene TRBJ2-1; the match to TRBD2 covers 7 bases. The CDR3 runs to 12 residues. Trimming at V came to 6 bases and at J to 5 bases, leaving 1 base not matched to a gene. The germline gives CDR1 MDHEN, CDR2 SYDVKM. The CDR3 bases are TGTGCCAGCAGACTAGCGCACAATGAGCAGTTCTTC. It specifies CASRLAHNEQFF.

This clone occurred once. The chain carries TRBV24-1 and TRBJ1-3; TRBD1 matches at 8 bases. CDR1 is KGHDR, CDR2 SFDVKD, per germline. V was clipped by 6 bases and J by 4 bases; unmatched bases: 4. The CDR3 totals 14 residues. Written as DNA, the CDR3 is TGTGCCACCAGTCTGACAGGGGAGGGAAACACCATATATTTT. Its protein is CATSLTGEGNTIYF.

This clone was counted between two and nine times. This chain joins TRBV19 and TRBJ2-1, with 9 bases matching TRBD2. V gave up 7 bases and J gave up 7 bases; unmatched junction bases: 8. There are 14 residues in the CDR3. Germline CDR1 reads LNHDA; CDR2 reads SQIVND (reference sequence). CDR3 residues: CASNLAGEVNEQFF. DNA for the CDR3: TGTGCCAGTAATTTAGCGGGAGAAGTTAATGAGCAGTTCTTC.

The chain is built from TRBV5-4 and TRBJ1-4, with 8 bases identical to TRBD1. V lost 5 bases and J lost 7; bases outside the gene matches: 7. The CDR3 sequence is 14 residues long. Germline V gene data show CDR1 as SGHNT and CDR2 as YYREEE (reference sequence). CDR3 nucleotides: TGTGCCAGCAGATTACAGGGGGGGGGTGAAAAACTGTTTTTT. Protein: CASRLQGGGEKLFF.

CDR3 nucleotide sequence: TGTGCCAGCAGCTCACCAGGGATTGGAGCTTTCTTT. It codes for CASSSPGIGAFF. The chain recombines TRBV7-9 with TRBJ1-1; possibly TRBD1 for D (5 bases). Trimming stripped 4 bases from V and 10 bases from J, with 13 bases between. CDR1 is SEHNR, CDR2 FQNEAQ, per germline (reference sequence). The CDR3 has 12 residues.

The gene calls are TRBV19 and TRBJ1-5; 9 bases match TRBD1. The V segment lost 8 bases and the J segment 7 bases; nucleotides outside the gene matches: 9. The germline CDR1 and CDR2 sequences are LNHDA and SQIVND (reference sequence). The CDR3 extends over 14 amino acids. The CDR3 sequence: CASSDRGFNQPQHF. The CDR3 DNA sequence: TGTGCCAGTTCCGACAGGGGGTTTAACCAGCCCCAGCATTTT. Drawing the rest from reference TRBV19 and TRBJ1-5, the complete variable domain is DGGITQSPKYLFRKEGQNVTLSCEQNLNHDAMYWYRQDPGQGLRLIYYSQIVNDFQKGDIAEGYSVSREKKESFPLTVTSAQKNPTAFYLCASSDRGFNQPQHFGDGTRLSIL.

The chain joins TRBV7-9 to TRBJ2-4; D not resolved. Trimming shortened V by 3 bases and J by 0 bases, and 9 bases separated the two germline ends. From germline, CDR1 is SEHNR and CDR2 FQNEAQ (reference sequence). There are 15 residues in the CDR3. Here the CDR3 reads CASSFGVTAKNIQYF. The CDR3 DNA reads TGTGCCAGCAGCTTTGGGGTCACAGCCAAAAACATTCAGTACTTC.

The rearrangement uses TRBV25-1 and TRBJ1-3; 7 bases map to TRBD1. Germline V CDR1 and CDR2: MGHDK, SYGVNS. The CDR3 covers 14 residues. V lost 8 bases and J lost 0; bases outside the gene matches: 4. CDR3 amino acids: CASGDRVSGNTIYF. The CDR3 bases are TGTGCCAGCGGAGACAGGGTCTCTGGAAACACCATATATTTT.

The chain uses TRBV18 and TRBJ2-5; 9 bases map to TRBD1. The CDR3 runs to 16 residues. Germline lookup yields CDR1 KGHSH and CDR2 LQKENI. J lost 0 bases, V lost 5 bases, and 7 bases had no gene match. The CDR3 spells CASSADRGLYQETQYF. The CDR3 bases are TGTGCCAGCTCAGCTGACAGGGGGTTGTACCAAGAGACCCAGTACTTC. Complete variable domain (other parts from reference TRBV18 and TRBJ2-5): NAGVMQNPRHLVRRRGQEARLRCSPMKGHSHVYWYRQLPEEGLKFMVYLQKENIIDESGMPKERFSAEFPKEGPSILRIQQVVRGDSAAYFCASSADRGLYQETQYFGPGTRLLVL.

V gene TRBV29-1 combines with J gene TRBJ1-1, with TRBD1 matching 7 bases. The CDR3 is 15 amino acids. The germline V gene has CDR1 SQVTM and CDR2 ANQGSEA. Germline trimming cut 5 bases from V and 1 base from J; bases unmatched to any gene: 10. The CDR3, as DNA: TGCAGCGTTAACTTCGGAACAGGGGCGAACACTGAAGCTTTCTTT. This sequence encodes CSVNFGTGANTEAFF. The entire variable domain, with the rest obtained from reference TRBV29-1 and TRBJ1-1, is as follows: SAVISQKPSRDICQRGTSLTIQCQVDSQVTMMFWYRQQPGQSLTLIATANQGSEATYESGFVIDKFPISRPNLTFSTLTVSNMSPEDSSIYLCSVNFGTGANTEAFFGQGTRLTVV.

The chain recombines TRBV6-6 with TRBJ2-7; D is unclear. The CDR3 is 14 amino acids. Germline CDR1 MNHNY, CDR2 SVGAGI (reference sequence). V was clipped by 7 bases and J by 3 bases, with 16 bases between them. CDR3 in amino acids: CASNSPGRNYEQYF. CDR3 coding DNA: TGTGCCAGCAACTCCCCCGGGCGGAACTACGAGCAGTACTTC.

The rearrangement joins TRBV7-8 to TRBJ1-1; D may be TRBD1 (6 bases). Between the trimmed V and J ends, which lost 4 bases and 0 bases, there was a span of 18 bases. The CDR3 runs 17 residues. Germline V gene sequence: CDR1 SGHVS, CDR2 FQNEAQ. This CDR3 reads CASSSLSHRALNTEAFF. CDR3 DNA: TGTGCCAGCAGCTCGCTTTCTCACAGGGCTTTGAACACTGAAGCTTTCTTT.

The chain combines TRBV7-6 with TRBJ1-6; 8 nucleotides match TRBD1. Germline V lookup: CDR1 SGHVS, CDR2 FNYEAQ. V trimming: 5 bases; J trimming: 6 bases; junction bases outside the gene matches: 6. This CDR3 region has 15 residues. The CDR3 sequence is CASSVDRDGNSPLHF. Here the CDR3 DNA reads TGTGCCAGCAGCGTGGACAGGGACGGTAATTCACCCCTCCACTTT.

The genes are TRBV10-3 and TRBJ1-1; D ambiguous. The CDR3 has 15 amino acids. Looked up from germline, CDR1 is ENHRY and CDR2 is SYGVKD. V shed 3 bases and J shed 0 bases, with 11 bases lying between them. Here the CDR3 DNA reads TGTGCCATCAGTGACTGGGCCGGTATGAACACTGAAGCTTTCTTT. It is translated as CAISDWAGMNTEAFF.

The chain employs TRBV7-9 and TRBJ2-1; 10 bases match TRBD2. The germline CDR1 and CDR2 sequences are SEHNR and FQNEAQ (reference sequence). The CDR3 has 19 residues. V dropped 6 bases and J dropped 5; count of bases not matched to a gene: 19. The CDR3 protein is CASSPRASGSLKQDNEQFF. The CDR3 region has the DNA TGTGCCAGCAGTCCACGGGCTAGCGGGAGTCTTAAACAGGACAATGAGCAGTTCTTC.

The V call is TRBV3-1 (or the pseudogene TRBV3-2), the J call TRBJ2-7; 9 bases match TRBD2. The CDR3 loop spans 17 amino acids. V lost 1 base and J lost 5; bases outside the gene matches: 12. Germline V gene lookup returns CDR1 LGHDT and CDR2 YNNKEL (reference sequence). The chain's CDR3 is CASSQVVSREGPHEQYF. The CDR3 coding sequence is TGTGCCAGCAGCCAAGTTGTCTCGCGGGAGGGCCCCCACGAGCAGTACTTC.

The genes are TRBV7-2 and TRBJ2-1, with D maybe TRBD2 (6 bases). CDR1 SGHTA and CDR2 FQGNSA come from the germline V gene. Trimming removed 5 bases at V and 3 bases at J, with 11 bases between. The CDR3 is 14 amino acids. CDR3 loop: CASSTGGRYNEQFF. The CDR3 DNA follows: TGTGCCAGCAGCACCGGGGGACGCTACAATGAGCAGTTCTTC.

This rearrangement joins TRBV5-1 to TRBJ2-2, with D uncertain. CDR1 and CDR2 from the germline V gene are SGHRS and YFSETQ. V lost 0 bases and J lost 5, with 8 bases in between. This CDR3 has 14 residues. The CDR3 DNA follows: TGCGCCAGCAGCTTGGTTTCTCCAACCGGGGAGCTGTTTTTT. Its protein is CASSLVSPTGELFF.

This rearrangement joins TRBV19 to TRBJ1-2; the D gene is possibly TRBD1 (6 bases). The germline V gene encodes CDR1 LNHDA and CDR2 SQIVND (reference sequence). Trimming removed 6 bases at V and 4 bases at J, with 18 bases between. The CDR3 covers 15 residues. This CDR3 reads CASREAQGSSYGYTF. The CDR3 nucleotides are TGTGCCAGTAGGGAGGCCCAGGGGTCGAGCTATGGCTACACCTTC. The full variable domain, in which reference TRBV19 and TRBJ1-2 provide the parts outside the CDR3, is DGGITQSPKYLFRKEGQNVTLSCEQNLNHDAMYWYRQDPGQGLRLIYYSQIVNDFQKGDIAEGYSVSREKKESFPLTVTSAQKNPTAFYLCASREAQGSSYGYTFGSGTRLTVV.

The chain couples TRBV7-2 to TRBJ1-2; D possibly corresponds to TRBD1 (6 bases). V lost 5 bases and J lost 3, with 16 bases in between. The germline gives CDR1 SGHTA, CDR2 FQGNSA. There are 15 residues in the CDR3. The CDR3 sequence: CASSPGGQGYYGYTF. The DNA for the CDR3 is TGTGCCAGCAGCCCGGGAGGGCAGGGGTACTATGGCTACACCTTC.